These T cell receptor beta chains were read from a single sample in a study of blood T cell repertoires in COVID-19. The method was immunoSEQ multiplex PCR; TCRdb's version includes in-frame clones alone and lacks a portion of them. Among almost 400,000 clones listed, 80% to 90% were seen once. Sequenced: peripheral blood. Receptors originate from a woman aged 55 to 70 with COVID-19, enrolled during active disease. The conserved cysteine and the conserved F or W are not part of the CDR3 here. The order of the fields is clone size, V gene, CDR3 protein. The listing skips clone size in some rows; elsewhere it reads once, few, many or a size class.

. TRBV5-1 ASSPGGGVYNEQF
. TRBV7-3 ASSLYTGDEQF
. TRBV25-1 ATSTGVVSPLH
. TRBV7-2 ASSPQGGLNQPQH
once TRBV3-1/TRBV3-2 ASSQDTEREKLF
. TRBV11-2 ASSPREGWRAF
. TRBV10-3 AISDPGTSYEQY
once TRBV30 AWRGDSSRVH
. TRBV5-4 ASSSVRTGVGGYT
. TRBV6-5 ATQQDLLRTDTQY
. TRBV27 ASSSMGAGYEQY
. TRBV3-1/TRBV3-2 ASSYVSTNEQF
. TRBV10-3 AISEKLAGGPEGGDTQY
. TRBV5-1 ASSLELVAGANEQY
once TRBV7-2 ASSLVGGRTEAF
few TRBV18 ASSADTSPNQPQH
. TRBV7-3 ASAGGSRETQY
. TRBV20-1 SASVGASSYEQY
. TRBV3-1/TRBV3-2 ASSPSIGLAGAGEREQY
. TRBV18 ASSLGDRGNSPLH
. TRBV6-1 ASSEGWTGAEAF
. TRBV7-9 ASSLGLYGYT
. TRBV7-3 ASTLGPQYNEQF
. TRBV4-1 ASRQTSGANTGELF
. TRBV24-1 ATSDPGGLGELF